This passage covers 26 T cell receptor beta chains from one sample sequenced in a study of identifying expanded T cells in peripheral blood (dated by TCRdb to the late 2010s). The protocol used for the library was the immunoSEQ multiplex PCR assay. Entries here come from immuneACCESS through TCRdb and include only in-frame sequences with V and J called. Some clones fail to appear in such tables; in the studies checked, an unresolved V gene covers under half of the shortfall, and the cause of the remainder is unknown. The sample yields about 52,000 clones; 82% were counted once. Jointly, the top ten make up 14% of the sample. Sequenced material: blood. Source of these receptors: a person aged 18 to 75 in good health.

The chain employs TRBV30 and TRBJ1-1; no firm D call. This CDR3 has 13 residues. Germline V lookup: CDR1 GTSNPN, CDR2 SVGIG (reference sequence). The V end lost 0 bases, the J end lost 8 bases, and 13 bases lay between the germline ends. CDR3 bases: TGTGCCTGGAGTGTAGAGAGTCGAGGAGAAGCTTTCTTT. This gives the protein CAWSVESRGEAFF.

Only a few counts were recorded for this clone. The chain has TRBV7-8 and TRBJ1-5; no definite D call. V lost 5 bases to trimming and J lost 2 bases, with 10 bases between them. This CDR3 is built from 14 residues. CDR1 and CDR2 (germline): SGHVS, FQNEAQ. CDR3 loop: CASSPGLGNQPQHF. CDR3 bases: TGTGCCAGCAGCCCGGGCCTCGGCAATCAGCCCCAGCATTTT.

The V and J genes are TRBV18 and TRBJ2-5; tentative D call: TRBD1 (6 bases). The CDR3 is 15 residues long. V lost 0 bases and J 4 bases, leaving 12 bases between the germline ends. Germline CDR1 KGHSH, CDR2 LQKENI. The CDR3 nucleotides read TGTGCCAGCTCACCACCGAACAGGGTCGGAGAGACCCAGTACTTC. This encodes CASSPPNRVGETQYF. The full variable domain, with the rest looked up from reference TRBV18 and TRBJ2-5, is NAGVMQNPRHLVRRRGQEARLRCSPMKGHSHVYWYRQLPEEGLKFMVYLQKENIIDESGMPKERFSAEFPKEGPSILRIQQVVRGDSAAYFCASSPPNRVGETQYFGPGTRLLVL.

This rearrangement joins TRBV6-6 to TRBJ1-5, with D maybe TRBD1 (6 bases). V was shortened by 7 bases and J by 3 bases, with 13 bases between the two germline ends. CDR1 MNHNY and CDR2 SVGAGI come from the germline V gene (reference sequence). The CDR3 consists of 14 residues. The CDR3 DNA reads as TGTGCCAGCACCAGGGGCAGTTCCAATCAGCCCCAGCATTTT. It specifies CASTRGSSNQPQHF.

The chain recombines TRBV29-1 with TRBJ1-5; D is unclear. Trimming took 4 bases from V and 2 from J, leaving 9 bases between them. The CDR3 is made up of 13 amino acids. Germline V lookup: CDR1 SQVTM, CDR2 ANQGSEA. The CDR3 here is CSVADGGNQPQHF. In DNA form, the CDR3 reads TGCAGCGTTGCCGATGGAGGCAATCAGCCCCAGCATTTT.

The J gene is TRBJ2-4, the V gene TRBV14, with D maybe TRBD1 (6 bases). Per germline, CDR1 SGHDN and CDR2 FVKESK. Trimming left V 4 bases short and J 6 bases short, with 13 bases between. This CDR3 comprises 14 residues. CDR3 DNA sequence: TGTGCCAGCAGCCTAGGACAGCTAACAAACATTCAGTACTTC. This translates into CASSLGQLTNIQYF.

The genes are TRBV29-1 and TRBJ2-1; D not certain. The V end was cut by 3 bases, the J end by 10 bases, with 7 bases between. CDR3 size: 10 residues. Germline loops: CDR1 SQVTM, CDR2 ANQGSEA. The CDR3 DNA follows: TGCAGCGTTGAGTATGAGGAGCAGTTCTTC. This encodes CSVEYEEQFF.

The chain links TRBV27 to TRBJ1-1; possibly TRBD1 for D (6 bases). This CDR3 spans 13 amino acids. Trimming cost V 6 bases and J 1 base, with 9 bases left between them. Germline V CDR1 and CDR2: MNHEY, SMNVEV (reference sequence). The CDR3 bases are TGTGCCAGCAGGAGGACAGCGAACACTGAAGCTTTCTTT. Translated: CASRRTANTEAFF.

CDR3 residues: CASSSLAGGWNNEQFF. In DNA form, the CDR3 reads TGCGCCAGCAGTTCCCTAGCGGGGGGGTGGAACAATGAGCAGTTCTTC. This rearrangement joins TRBV5-1 to TRBJ2-1, with TRBD2 matching 12 bases. There are 16 residues in the CDR3. Germline values: CDR1 SGHRS, CDR2 YFSETQ. The J segment lost 5 bases and the V segment lost 5 bases, leaving 8 bases of the junction unmatched.

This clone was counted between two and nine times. The CDR3 sequence: CASSLRGTGELFF. CDR3 in DNA: TGTGCCAGCAGTTTAAGGGGCACCGGGGAGCTGTTTTTT. The chain combines TRBV27 with TRBJ2-2; possibly TRBD1 for D (5 bases). Germline CDR1 is MNHEY and CDR2 is SMNVEV (reference sequence). The CDR3 is made up of 13 amino acids. Trimming cost V 2 bases and J 4 bases, with 5 bases left between them.

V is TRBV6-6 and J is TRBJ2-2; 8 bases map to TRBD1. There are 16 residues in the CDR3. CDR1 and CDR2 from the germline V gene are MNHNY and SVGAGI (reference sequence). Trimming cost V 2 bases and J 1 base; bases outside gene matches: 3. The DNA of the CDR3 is TGTGCCAGCAGTTACATAGGACAGGGGAACACCGGGGAGCTGTTTTTT. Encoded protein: CASSYIGQGNTGELFF.

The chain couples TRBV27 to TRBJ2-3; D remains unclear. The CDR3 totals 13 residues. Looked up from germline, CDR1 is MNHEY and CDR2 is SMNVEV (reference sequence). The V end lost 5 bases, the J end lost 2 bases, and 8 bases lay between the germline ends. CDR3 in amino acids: CASSESYTDTQYF. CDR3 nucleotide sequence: TGTGCCAGCAGTGAATCCTACACAGATACGCAGTATTTT.

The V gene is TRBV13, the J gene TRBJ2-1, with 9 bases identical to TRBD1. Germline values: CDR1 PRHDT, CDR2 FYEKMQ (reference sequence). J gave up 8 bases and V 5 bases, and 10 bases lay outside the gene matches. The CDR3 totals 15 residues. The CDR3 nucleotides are TGTGCCAGCAGCCCCCGGGACAGGGCCCGAGATGAGCAGTTCTTC. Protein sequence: CASSPRDRARDEQFF.

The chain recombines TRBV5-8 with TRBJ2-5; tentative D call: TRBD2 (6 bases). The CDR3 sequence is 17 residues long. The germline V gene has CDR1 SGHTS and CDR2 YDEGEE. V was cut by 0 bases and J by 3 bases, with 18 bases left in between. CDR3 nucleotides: TGTGCCAGCAGCTTGGGGGCCGGGACTCAAACGAAAGAGACCCAGTACTTC. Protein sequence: CASSLGAGTQTKETQYF.

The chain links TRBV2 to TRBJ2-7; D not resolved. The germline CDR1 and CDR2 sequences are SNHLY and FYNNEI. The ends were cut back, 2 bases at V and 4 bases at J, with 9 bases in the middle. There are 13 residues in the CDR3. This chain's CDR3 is CASSEKKKYEQYF. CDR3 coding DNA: TGTGCCAGCAGTGAAAAAAAGAAGTACGAGCAGTACTTC.

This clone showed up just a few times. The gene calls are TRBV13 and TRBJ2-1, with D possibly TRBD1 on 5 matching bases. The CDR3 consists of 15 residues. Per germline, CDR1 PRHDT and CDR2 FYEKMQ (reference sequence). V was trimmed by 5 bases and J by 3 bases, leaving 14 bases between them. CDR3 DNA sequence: TGTGCCAGCAGCCAGGACGGGCAGGGCTACAATGAGCAGTTCTTC. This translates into CASSQDGQGYNEQFF.

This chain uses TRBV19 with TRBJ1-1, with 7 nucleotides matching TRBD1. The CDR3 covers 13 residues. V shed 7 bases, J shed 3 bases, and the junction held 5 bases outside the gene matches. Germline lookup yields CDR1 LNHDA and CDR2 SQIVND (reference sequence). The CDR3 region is CASKGQTYTEAFF. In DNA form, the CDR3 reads TGTGCCAGTAAGGGACAGACCTACACTGAAGCTTTCTTT.

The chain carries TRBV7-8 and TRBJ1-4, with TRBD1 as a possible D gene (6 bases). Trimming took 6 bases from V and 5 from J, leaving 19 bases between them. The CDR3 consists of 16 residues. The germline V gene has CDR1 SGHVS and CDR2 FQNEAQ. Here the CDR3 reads CASSPGTRGGNEKLFF. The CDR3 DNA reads TGTGCCAGCAGTCCCGGGACTAGGGGGGGAAATGAAAAACTGTTTTTT.

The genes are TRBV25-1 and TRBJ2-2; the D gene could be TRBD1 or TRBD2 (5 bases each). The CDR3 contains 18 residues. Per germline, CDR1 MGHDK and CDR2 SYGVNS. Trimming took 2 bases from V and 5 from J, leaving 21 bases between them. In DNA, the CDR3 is TGTGCCAGCAGTGAAGGGGGACCTTCCGTGACGGGGACCGGGGAGCTGTTTTTT. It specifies CASSEGGPSVTGTGELFF.

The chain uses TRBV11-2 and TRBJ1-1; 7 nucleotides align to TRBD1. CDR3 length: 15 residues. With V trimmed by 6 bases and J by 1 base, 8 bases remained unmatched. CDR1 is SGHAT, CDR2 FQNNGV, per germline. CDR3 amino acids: CASSWVTGTNTEAFF. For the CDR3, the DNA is TGTGCCAGCAGTTGGGTGACAGGGACGAACACTGAAGCTTTCTTT.

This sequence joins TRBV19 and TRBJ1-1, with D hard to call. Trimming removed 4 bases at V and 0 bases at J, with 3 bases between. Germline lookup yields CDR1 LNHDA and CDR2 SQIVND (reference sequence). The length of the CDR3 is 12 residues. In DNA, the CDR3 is TGTGCCAGTAGTAGCATGAACACTGAAGCTTTCTTT. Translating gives CASSSMNTEAFF.

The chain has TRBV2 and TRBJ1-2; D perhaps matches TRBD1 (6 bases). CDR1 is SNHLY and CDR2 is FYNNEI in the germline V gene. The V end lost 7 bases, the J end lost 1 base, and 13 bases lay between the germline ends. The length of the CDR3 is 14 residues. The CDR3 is CASTTGQLNYGYTF. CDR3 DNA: TGTGCCAGCACCACGGGACAACTTAACTATGGCTACACCTTC.

The CDR3 coding sequence is TGTGCCAGCAGTTTATCCCTGACGGCCACAGGGGGATACGAGCAGTACTTC. It encodes CASSLSLTATGGYEQYF. The chain recombines TRBV27 with TRBJ2-7, with TRBD1 identical over 8 bases. Trimming took 0 bases from V and 4 from J; bases not matched to a gene: 11. This CDR3 region has 17 residues. Looked up from germline, CDR1 is MNHEY and CDR2 is SMNVEV (reference sequence).

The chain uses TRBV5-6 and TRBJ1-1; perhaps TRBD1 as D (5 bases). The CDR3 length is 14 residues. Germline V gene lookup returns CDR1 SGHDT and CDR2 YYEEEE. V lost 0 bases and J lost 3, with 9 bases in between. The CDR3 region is CASSLALGDTEAFF. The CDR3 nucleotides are TGTGCCAGCAGCTTGGCCTTAGGGGACACTGAAGCTTTCTTT.

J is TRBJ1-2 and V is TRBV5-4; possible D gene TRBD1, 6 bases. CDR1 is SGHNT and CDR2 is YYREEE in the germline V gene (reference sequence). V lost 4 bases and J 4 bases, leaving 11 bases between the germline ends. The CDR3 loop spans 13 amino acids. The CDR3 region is CASSQDSFYGYTF. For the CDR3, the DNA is TGTGCCAGCAGCCAGGACAGTTTCTATGGCTACACCTTC.

DNA for the CDR3: TGTGCCAGCAGCCCATCAGGGGGGTATGAAGATACGCAGTATTTT. It is translated as CASSPSGGYEDTQYF. This sequence joins TRBV7-3 and TRBJ2-3; maybe TRBD1 (7 bases). V lost 5 bases and J lost 5, with 17 bases in between. The germline gives CDR1 SGHTA, CDR2 FQGTGA. The CDR3 covers 15 residues.